This T cell receptor beta chain derives from a study of T cell responses to AZD1222 COVID-19 vaccine. Study conclusions and caveats: Spike-specific TCR breadth and depth went up after people got two AZD1222 doses.

Only in-frame clones appear in the TCRdb table, and some are missing; sequencing was by immunoSEQ multiplex PCR. The data show about 96,000 clones, about nine tenths seen once. With respect to this clone: Antigen: not known.

Germline trimming cut 5 bases from V and 3 bases from J; bases unmatched to any gene: 4. The CDR3 spans 13 residues. In germline, CDR1 is SGDLS, CDR2 YYNGEE. Source: peripheral blood, taken on day 0 of AZD1222 vaccination. This receptor was taken from an adult in good health. The chain couples TRBV9 to TRBJ1-1; 7 bases are a match to TRBD1. CDR3 DNA: TGTGCCAGCAGTAGGACAGGCGACACTGAAGCTTTCTTT. Protein product: CASSRTGDTEAFF.